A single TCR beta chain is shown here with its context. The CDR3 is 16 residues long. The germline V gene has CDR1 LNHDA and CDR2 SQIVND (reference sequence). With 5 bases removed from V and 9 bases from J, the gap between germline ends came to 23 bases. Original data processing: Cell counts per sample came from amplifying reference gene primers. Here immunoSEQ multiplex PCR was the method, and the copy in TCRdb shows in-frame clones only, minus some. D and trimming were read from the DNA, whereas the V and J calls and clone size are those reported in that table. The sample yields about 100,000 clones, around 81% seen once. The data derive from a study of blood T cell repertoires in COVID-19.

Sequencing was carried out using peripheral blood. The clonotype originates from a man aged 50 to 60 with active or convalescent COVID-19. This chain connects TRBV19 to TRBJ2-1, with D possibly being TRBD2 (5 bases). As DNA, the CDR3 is TGTGCCAGTAGTGCTTTAACTAGAATGGAAGGTGGTGAGCAGTTCTTC. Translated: CASSALTRMEGGEQFF. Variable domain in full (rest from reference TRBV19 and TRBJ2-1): DGGITQSPKYLFRKEGQNVTLSCEQNLNHDAMYWYRQDPGQGLRLIYYSQIVNDFQKGDIAEGYSVSREKKESFPLTVTSAQKNPTAFYLCASSALTRMEGGEQFFGPGTRLTVL.